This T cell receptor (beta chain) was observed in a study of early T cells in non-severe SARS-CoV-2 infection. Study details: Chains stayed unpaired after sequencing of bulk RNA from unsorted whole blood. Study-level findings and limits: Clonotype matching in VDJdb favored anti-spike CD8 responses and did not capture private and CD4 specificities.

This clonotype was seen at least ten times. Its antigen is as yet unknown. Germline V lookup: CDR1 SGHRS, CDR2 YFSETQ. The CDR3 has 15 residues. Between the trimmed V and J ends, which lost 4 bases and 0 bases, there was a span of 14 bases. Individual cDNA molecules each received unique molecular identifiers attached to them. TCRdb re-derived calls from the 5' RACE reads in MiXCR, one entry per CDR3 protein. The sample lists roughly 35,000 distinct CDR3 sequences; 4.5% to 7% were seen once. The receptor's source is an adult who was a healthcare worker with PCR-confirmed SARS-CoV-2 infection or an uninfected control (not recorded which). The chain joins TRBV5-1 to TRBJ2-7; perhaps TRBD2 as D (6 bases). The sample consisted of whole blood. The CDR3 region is CASSALAGGSYEQYF. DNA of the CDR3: TGCGCCAGCAGCGCCCTCGCCGGGGGCTCCTACGAGCAGTACTTC. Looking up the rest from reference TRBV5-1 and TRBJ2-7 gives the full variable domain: KAGVTQTPRYLIKTRGQQVTLSCSPISGHRSVSWYQQTPGQGLQFLFEYFSETQRNKGNFPGRFSGRQFSNSRSEMNVSTLELGDSALYLCASSALAGGSYEQYFGPGTRLTVT.